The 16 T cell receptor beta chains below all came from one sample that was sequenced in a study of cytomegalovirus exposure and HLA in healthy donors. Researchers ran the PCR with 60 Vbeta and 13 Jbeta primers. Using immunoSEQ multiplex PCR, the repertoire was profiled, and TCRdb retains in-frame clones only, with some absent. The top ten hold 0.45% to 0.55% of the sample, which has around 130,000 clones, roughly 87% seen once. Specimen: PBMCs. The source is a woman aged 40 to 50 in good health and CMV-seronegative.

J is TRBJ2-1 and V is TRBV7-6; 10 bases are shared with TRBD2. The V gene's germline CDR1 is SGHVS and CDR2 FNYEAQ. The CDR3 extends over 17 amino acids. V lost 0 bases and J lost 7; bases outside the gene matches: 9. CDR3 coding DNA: TGTGCCAGCAGCTTAGCCCCTCCTAGCGGGAGTTGGAATGAGCAGTTCTTC. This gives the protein CASSLAPPSGSWNEQFF.

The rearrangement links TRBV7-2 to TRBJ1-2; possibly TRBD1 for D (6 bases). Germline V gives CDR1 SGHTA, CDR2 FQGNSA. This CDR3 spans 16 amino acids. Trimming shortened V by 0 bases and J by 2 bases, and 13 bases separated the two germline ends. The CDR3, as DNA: TGTGCCAGCAGCTTAGCTGAGACAGGCCAGAACTATGGCTACACCTTC. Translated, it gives CASSLAETGQNYGYTF.

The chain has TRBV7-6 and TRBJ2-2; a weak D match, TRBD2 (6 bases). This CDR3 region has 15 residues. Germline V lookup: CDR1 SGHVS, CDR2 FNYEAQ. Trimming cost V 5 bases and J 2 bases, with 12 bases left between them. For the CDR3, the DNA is TGTGCCAGCAGCCTGGGACTCCCAAACACCGGGGAGCTGTTTTTT. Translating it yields CASSLGLPNTGELFF.

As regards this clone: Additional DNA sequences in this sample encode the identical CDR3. The CDR3 DNA follows: TGTGCCAGCAGTTTCGGAACTAGCGGGAACGAGCAGTACTTC. It encodes CASSFGTSGNEQYF. J is TRBJ2-7 and V is TRBV28, with TRBD2 matching 10 bases. Looked up from germline, CDR1 is MDHEN and CDR2 is SYDVKM. V was pared by 3 bases and J by 5 bases, with 4 bases of the junction left unmatched. The CDR3 sequence is 14 residues long.

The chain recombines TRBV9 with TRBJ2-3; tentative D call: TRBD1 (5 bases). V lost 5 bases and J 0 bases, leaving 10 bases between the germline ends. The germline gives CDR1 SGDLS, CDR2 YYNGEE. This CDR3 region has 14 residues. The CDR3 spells CASRGPASTDTQYF. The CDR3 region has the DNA TGTGCCAGCAGGGGGCCCGCTAGCACAGATACGCAGTATTTT.

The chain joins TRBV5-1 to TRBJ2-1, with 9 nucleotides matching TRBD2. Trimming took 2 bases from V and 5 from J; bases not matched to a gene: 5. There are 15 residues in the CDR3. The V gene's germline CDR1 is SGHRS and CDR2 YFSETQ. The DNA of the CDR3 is TGCGCCAGCAGCTTATGGGCTAGCGGGGACAATGAGCAGTTCTTC. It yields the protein CASSLWASGDNEQFF.

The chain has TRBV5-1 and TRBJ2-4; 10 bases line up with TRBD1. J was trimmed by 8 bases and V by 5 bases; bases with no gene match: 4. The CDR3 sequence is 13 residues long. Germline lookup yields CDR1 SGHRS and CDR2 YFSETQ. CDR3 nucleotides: TGCGCCAGCAGGTACGGACAGGGGGACATTCAGTACTTC. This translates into CASRYGQGDIQYF.

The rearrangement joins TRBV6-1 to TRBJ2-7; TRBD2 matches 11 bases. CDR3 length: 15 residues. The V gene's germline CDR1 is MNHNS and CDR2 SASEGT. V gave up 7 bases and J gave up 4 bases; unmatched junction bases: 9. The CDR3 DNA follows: TGTGCCAGCACGGAACTAGCGGGAGTTTTATACGAGCAGTACTTC. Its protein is CASTELAGVLYEQYF.

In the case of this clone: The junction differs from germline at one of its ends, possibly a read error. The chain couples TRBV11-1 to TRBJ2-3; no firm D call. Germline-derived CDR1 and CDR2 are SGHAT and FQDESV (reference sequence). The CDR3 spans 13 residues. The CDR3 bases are TGTGCCAGCAGCTTCACGAGCAAAGATACGCAGTATTTT. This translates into CASSFTSKDTQYF. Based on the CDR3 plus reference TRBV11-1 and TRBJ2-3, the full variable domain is EAEVAQSPRYKITEKSQAVAFWCDPISGHATLYWYRQILGQGPELLVQFQDESVVDDSQLPKDRFSAERLKGVDSTLKIQPAELGDSAMYLCASSFTSKDTQYFGPGTRLTVL.

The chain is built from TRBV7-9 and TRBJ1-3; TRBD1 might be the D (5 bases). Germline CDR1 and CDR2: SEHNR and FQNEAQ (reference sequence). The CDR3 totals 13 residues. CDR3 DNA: TGTGCGACAGCGGGAGACTCTGGAAACACCATATATTTT. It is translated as CATAGDSGNTIYF.

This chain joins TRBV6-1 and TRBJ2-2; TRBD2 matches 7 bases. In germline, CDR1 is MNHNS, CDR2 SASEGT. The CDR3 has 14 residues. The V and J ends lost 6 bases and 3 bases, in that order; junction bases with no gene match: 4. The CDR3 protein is CASSPGGYTGELFF. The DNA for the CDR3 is TGTGCCAGCAGCCCGGGAGGTTACACCGGGGAGCTGTTTTTT.

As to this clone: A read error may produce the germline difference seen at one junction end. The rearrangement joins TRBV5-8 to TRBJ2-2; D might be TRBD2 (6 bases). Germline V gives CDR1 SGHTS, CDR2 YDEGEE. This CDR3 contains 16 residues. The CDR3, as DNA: TGTGCCAGCAGCTTGGAGGTAGCGGCGAACGCCGGGGAGCTGTTTTTT. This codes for CASSLEVAANAGELFF. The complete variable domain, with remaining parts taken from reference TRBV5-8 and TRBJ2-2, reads EAGVTQSPTHLIKTRGQQATLRCSPISGHTSVYWYQQALGLGLQFLLWYDEGEERNRGNFPPRFSGRQFPNYSSELNVNALELEDSALYLCASSLEVAANAGELFFGEGSRLTVL.

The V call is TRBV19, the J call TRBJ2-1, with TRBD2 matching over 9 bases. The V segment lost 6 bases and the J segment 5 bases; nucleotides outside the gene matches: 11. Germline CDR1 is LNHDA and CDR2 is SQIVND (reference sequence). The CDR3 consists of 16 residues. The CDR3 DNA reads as TGTGCCAGTAGCGACTCATTGGCGGGAGGGAACAATGAGCAGTTCTTC. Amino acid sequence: CASSDSLAGGNNEQFF.

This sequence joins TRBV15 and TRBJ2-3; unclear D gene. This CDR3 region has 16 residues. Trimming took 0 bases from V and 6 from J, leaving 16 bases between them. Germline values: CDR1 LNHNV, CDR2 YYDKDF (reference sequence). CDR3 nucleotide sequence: TGTGCCACCAGCAGAGATCGCCCTTCCCGAGTGGATACGCAGTATTTT. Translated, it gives CATSRDRPSRVDTQYF.

The DNA of the CDR3 is TGTGCCACCAGCAGAGACAGGGCAATAGGTTATGGCTACACCTTC. It translates to CATSRDRAIGYGYTF. The rearrangement uses TRBV15 and TRBJ1-2, with D possibly matching TRBD1 (5 bases). The germline V and J ends were trimmed by 0 bases and 5 bases, with 13 bases remaining between them. Per germline, CDR1 LNHNV and CDR2 YYDKDF (reference sequence). CDR3 length: 15 residues.

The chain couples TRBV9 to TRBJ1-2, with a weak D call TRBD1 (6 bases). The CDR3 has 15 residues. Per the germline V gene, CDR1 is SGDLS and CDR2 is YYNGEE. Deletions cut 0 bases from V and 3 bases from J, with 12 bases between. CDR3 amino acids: CASSVGSGTYYGYTF. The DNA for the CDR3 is TGTGCCAGCAGCGTAGGGTCGGGGACATACTATGGCTACACCTTC.